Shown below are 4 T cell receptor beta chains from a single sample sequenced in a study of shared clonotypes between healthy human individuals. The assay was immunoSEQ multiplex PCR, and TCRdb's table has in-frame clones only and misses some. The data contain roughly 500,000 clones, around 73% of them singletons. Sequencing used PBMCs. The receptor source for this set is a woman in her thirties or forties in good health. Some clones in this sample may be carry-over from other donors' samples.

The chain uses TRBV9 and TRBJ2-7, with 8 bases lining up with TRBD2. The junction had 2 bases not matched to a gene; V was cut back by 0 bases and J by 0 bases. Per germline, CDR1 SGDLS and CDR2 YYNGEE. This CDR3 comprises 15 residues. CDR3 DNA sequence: TGTGCCAGCAGCGTAGCGGGAGGGGTCTCCTACGAGCAGTACTTC. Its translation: CASSVAGGVSYEQYF.

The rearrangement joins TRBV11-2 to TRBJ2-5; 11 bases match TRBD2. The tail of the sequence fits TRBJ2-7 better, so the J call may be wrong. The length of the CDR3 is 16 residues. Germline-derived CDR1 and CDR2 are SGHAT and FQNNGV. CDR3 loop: CASSLGGTSGFYEQYF. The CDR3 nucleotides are TGTGCCAGCAGCTTAGGGGGGACTAGCGGCTTCTACGAGCAGTACTTC.

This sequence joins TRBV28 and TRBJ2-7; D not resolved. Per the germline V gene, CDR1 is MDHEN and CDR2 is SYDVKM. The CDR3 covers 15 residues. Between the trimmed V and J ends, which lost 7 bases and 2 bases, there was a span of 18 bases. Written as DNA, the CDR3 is TGTGCCAGCAAATTTCCGGGTTCTAATCCCTACGAGCAGTACTTC. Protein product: CASKFPGSNPYEQYF.

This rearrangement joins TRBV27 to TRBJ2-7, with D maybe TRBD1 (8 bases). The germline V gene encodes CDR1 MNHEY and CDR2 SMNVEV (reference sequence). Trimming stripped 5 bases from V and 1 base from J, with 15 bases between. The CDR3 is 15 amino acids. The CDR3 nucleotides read TGTGCCAGCAGTGAACACAGGGGGGGATCCTACGAGCAGTACTTC. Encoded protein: CASSEHRGGSYEQYF.